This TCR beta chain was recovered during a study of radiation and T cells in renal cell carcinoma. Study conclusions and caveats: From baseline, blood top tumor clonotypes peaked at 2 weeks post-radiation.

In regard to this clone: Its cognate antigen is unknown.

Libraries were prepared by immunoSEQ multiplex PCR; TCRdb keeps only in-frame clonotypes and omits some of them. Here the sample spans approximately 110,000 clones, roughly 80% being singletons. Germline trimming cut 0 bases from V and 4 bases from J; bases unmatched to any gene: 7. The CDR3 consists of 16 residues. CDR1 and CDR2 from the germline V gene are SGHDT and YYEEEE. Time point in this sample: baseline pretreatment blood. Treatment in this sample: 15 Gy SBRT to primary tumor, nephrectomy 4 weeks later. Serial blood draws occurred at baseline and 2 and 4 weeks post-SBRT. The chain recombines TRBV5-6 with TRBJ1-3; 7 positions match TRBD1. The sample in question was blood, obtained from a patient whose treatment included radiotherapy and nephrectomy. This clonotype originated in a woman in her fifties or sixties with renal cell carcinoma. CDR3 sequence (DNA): TGTGCCAGCAGCTTGGGCTCGACAGGGCGGGGAAACACCATATATTTT. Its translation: CASSLGSTGRGNTIYF.